The entry below describes one T cell receptor beta chain. Its antigen is undetermined. CD8 cells classed as naive were CD45RO-negative and positively selected for CCR7, excluding terminally differentiated effector memory CD45RA+ cells. TCRdb's table, derived via immunoSEQ multiplex PCR, lists solely in-frame clones and lacks some. The sample has about 1.9 million clones; around 95% are singletons. These data originate in a study of shared clonotypes between healthy human individuals. Study-level results: A handful of donors had around 5% of their naive CD4 clonotypes in common.

Germline CDR1 is SGHRS and CDR2 is YFSETQ. This CDR3 contains 14 residues. V was shortened by 2 bases and J by 1 base, with 10 bases between the two germline ends. The V gene is TRBV5-1, the J gene TRBJ2-7; no reliable D call. Sequencing was carried out using naive CD8+ T cells from PBMCs. This sequence originates from a man aged 18-30 years in good health. Some clones in this sample may be carry-over from other donors' samples. CDR3 nucleotides: TGCGCCAGCAGCTTTGTCGGCACTTCCTACGAGCAGTACTTC. Protein sequence: CASSFVGTSYEQYF.